This T cell receptor (beta chain) derives from a study of blood T cell repertoires in COVID-19. Germline V gene data show CDR1 as SGHRS and CDR2 as YFSETQ. There are 14 residues in the CDR3. V lost 0 bases, J lost 7 bases, and 13 bases lay in between. Assay: immunoSEQ multiplex PCR; the TCRdb copy retains only in-frame clones and omits some. The sample has 380,000 or so clones, 70% to 90% seen once. The V gene is TRBV5-1, the J gene TRBJ1-1; D ambiguous. This clonotype was sampled from a man aged 25 to 45 who had recovered from COVID-19. The sample consisted of PBMCs or T cells enriched from blood (not recorded which). CDR3 in DNA: TGCGCCAGCAGCTTGGGCACTACGCATAATGAAGCTTTCTTT. This encodes CASSLGTTHNEAFF.